This TCR beta chain was documented in a study of cytomegalovirus exposure and HLA in healthy donors. This clone is a singleton in its sample. Germline CDR1 reads SGHKS; CDR2 reads YYEKEE (reference sequence). This CDR3 has 14 residues. In the PCR, 60 Vbeta and 13 Jbeta primers were used. Assay used: immunoSEQ multiplex PCR; TCRdb lists only in-frame clones, some missing. The table includes under 120,000 clones, roughly 70% detected once. The clonotype was recovered from a middle-aged man in good health and CMV-seropositive. The sequenced material came from PBMCs. The chain joins TRBV5-5 to TRBJ2-5, with D maybe TRBD1 (6 bases). Matching the DNA end better, TRBJ2-7 makes the J call doubtful. The CDR3 region is CASSLAGEAYEQYF. The DNA for the CDR3 is TGTGCCAGCAGCTTGGCAGGGGAAGCCTACGAGCAGTACTTC.